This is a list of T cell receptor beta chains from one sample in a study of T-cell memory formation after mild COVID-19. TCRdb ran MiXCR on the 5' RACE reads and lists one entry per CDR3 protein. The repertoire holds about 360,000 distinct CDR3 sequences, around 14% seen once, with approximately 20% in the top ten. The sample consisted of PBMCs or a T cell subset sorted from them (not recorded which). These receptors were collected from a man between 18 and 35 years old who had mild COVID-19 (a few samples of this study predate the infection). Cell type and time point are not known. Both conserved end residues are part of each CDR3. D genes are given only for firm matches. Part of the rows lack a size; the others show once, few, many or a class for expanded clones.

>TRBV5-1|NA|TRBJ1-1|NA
CASRGDGEAFF
TGCGCCAGCAGAGGGGACGGTGAAGCTTTCTTT
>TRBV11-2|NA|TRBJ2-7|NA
CASSPRPDYEQYF
TGTGCCAGCAGCCCCCGCCCGGACTACGAGCAGTACTTC
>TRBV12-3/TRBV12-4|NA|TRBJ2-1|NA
CASTLLGGLSEQFF
TGTGCCAGCACCCTCCTGGGGGGGCTTAGTGAGCAGTTCTTC
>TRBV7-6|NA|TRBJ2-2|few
CASGPSNTGELFF
TGTGCTTCCGGCCCTTCGAACACCGGGGAGCTGTTTTTT
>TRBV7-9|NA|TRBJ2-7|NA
CASSLPVGPPYEQYF
TGTGCCAGCAGCTTACCGGTCGGGCCGCCCTACGAGCAGTACTTC
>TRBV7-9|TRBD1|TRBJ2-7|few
CASSRGTGRYEQYF
TGTGCCAGCAGCAGGGGGACAGGGAGATACGAGCAGTACTTC
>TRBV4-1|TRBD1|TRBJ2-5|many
CASSQGLTDRQETQYF
TGCGCCAGCAGCCAAGGCCTTACGGACAGGCAAGAGACCCAGTACTTC
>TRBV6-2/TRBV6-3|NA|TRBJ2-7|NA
CASSYSRPGEQYF
TGTGCCAGCAGTTACTCCCGCCCTGGGGAGCAGTACTTC
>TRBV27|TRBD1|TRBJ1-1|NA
CASSSQGATGTEAFF
TGTGCCAGCAGTTCCCAGGGGGCTACGGGCACTGAAGCTTTCTTT
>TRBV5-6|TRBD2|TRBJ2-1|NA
CASSYGTSGGAEQFF
TGTGCCAGCAGCTACGGGACTAGCGGGGGGGCTGAGCAGTTCTTC
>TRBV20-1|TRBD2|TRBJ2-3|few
CSARASAGGSDTQYF
TGCAGTGCTAGAGCCTCCGCGGGGGGCTCAGATACGCAGTATTTT
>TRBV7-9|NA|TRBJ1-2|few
CASIGTYPNYGYTF
TGTGCCAGCATCGGGACTTATCCTAACTATGGCTACACCTTC
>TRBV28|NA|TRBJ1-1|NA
CASSAPPGDTEAFF
TGTGCCAGCAGTGCCCCTCCAGGGGACACTGAAGCTTTCTTT